This TCR beta chain came from a study of T-cell memory formation after mild COVID-19. General study findings and limits: A second wave expanding day 15 to 37 was CD4+-biased; contracting clones were balanced. Cross-reactive memory seemingly joined, as some responding clones were found in pre-infection memory.

In regard to this clonotype: Its target is unknown.

TCRdb recomputed calls from the 5' RACE reads with MiXCR, one row per CDR3 protein. This sample has around 470,000 distinct CDR3 sequences, with around 20% found just once. V shed 5 bases and J 5 bases; nucleotides not matched to a gene: 8. CDR1 is SGHRS and CDR2 is YFSETQ in the germline V gene. This CDR3 is built from 15 residues. The chain uses TRBV5-1 and TRBJ2-1, with TRBD2 matching 9 bases. The receptor comes from an adult woman who had mild COVID-19 (a few samples of this study predate the infection). Cell type and time point are not known. Material: PBMCs or a T cell subset sorted from them (not recorded which). CDR3 sequence: CASRGGSGGDNEQFF. The CDR3 DNA sequence: TGCGCCAGCAGGGGGGGTAGCGGGGGAGACAATGAGCAGTTCTTC.